The present T cell receptor (beta chain) was sequenced within a study of T cells after yellow fever vaccination. Study-wide context: Fractions of low cell number were prepared using SMART-Seq v4 Ultra Low Input.

The CDR3 totals 14 residues. Germline CDR1 and CDR2: SGHRS and YFSETQ. Trimming stripped 2 bases from V and 4 bases from J, with 9 bases between. Study findings and constraints: Post-booster repertoires contained most primary-vaccination clones again (approximately 95% CD4, approximately 88% CD8).

In its sample, this clonotype was seen a few times. Its target is unknown. A much larger clone lies one base from this, so it may be a read error. The TCR cDNA carried a universal primer site and UMIs from 5'RACE template switching. Each CDR3 protein is one row after TCRdb ran MiXCR on the 5' RACE reads. This table holds around 610,000 distinct CDR3 sequences, roughly 14% found once. Sequencing was performed on PBMCs, taken on the day of the yellow fever booster vaccination. The receptor was isolated from a man younger than 40 who received the YFV17D yellow fever vaccine. This chain links TRBV5-1 with TRBJ2-2; weak D call: TRBD1 (6 bases). The CDR3: CASSLQGSTGELFF. Here the CDR3 DNA reads TGCGCCAGCAGCTTACAGGGAAGCACCGGGGAGCTGTTTTTT.